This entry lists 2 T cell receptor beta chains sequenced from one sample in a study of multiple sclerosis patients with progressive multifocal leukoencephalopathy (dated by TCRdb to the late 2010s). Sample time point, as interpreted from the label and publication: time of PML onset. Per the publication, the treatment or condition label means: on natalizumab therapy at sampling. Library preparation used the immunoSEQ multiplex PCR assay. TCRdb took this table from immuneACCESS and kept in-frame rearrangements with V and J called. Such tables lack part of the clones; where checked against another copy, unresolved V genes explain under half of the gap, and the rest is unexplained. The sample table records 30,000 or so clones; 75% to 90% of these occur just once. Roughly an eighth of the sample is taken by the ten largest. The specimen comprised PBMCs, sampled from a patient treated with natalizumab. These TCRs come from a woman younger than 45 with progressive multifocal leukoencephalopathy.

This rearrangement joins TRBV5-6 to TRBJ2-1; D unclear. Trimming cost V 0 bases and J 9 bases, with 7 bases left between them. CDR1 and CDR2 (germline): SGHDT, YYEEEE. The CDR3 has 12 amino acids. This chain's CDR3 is CASSLATGEQFF. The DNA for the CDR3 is TGTGCCAGCAGCTTGGCCACGGGTGAGCAGTTCTTC.

The CDR3 sequence: CASSPSPGLTEAFF. In DNA, the CDR3 is TGTGCCAGCTCACCAAGCCCTGGGCTCACTGAAGCTTTCTTT. The rearrangement links TRBV18 to TRBJ1-1; unclear D gene. Germline loops: CDR1 KGHSH, CDR2 LQKENI. The CDR3 has 14 residues. Trimming shortened V by 2 bases and J by 4 bases, and 11 bases separated the two germline ends. The whole variable domain, filled in from reference TRBV18 and TRBJ1-1, reads NAGVMQNPRHLVRRRGQEARLRCSPMKGHSHVYWYRQLPEEGLKFMVYLQKENIIDESGMPKERFSAEFPKEGPSILRIQQVVRGDSAAYFCASSPSPGLTEAFFGQGTRLTVV.